The T cell receptor (beta chain) under discussion was sequenced for a study of cytomegalovirus exposure and HLA in healthy donors. Findings of the study overall: Later on, an analysis found that several of the most significant clusters appeared to be linked to common viral pathogens, which included parvovirus B19. Overall, about 160 TCR beta chains were annotated as cytomegalovirus-associated. In an earlier analysis, productive rearrangement rates for most beta V segments clustered near 87% or 30%.

Healthy bone marrow donors made up the donor group. CDR3 length: 15 residues. Germline V gene lookup returns CDR1 SGDLS and CDR2 YYNGEE. With V trimmed by 1 base and J by 3 bases, 4 bases remained unmatched. Of note for this clone: Its target is not known.

The primer mix had 60 Vbeta and 13 Jbeta primers. TCRdb's table, derived via immunoSEQ multiplex PCR, lists solely in-frame clones and lacks some. The sample holds 280,000 or so clones, around nine tenths seen once. The receptor comes from a woman aged 18-29 years in good health and CMV-seronegative. The source material was PBMCs. The chain links TRBV9 to TRBJ2-1; 7 nucleotides agree with TRBD2. The CDR3 DNA is TGTGCCAGCAGCGTATCCGCGGGGGTCTACAATGAGCAGTTCTTC. It specifies CASSVSAGVYNEQFF.